These 22 T cell receptor beta chains came from one sample sequenced in a study of regulatory T cells in long-lasting Graves disease. Both iRepertoire HTBI primers and Arm-PCR of CDR3 regions were used to build the TCR beta libraries. From the multiplex PCR reads, TCRdb called clonotypes with MiXCR, one entry per CDR3 protein. The sample consists of roughly 450,000 distinct CDR3 sequences, less than 25% of them appearing once. Specified time point: persistent/refractory GD, antithyroid drugs over 5 years with positive TRAb. Isolated PBMC RNA provided the starting material for the TCR library. Sequences were derived from peripheral blood mononuclear cells (PBMCs), sampled when the disease was refractory, from a patient treated with antithyroid drugs. These receptors were taken from a female donor with Graves disease.

Turning to this clonotype: Given a far larger clone just one base away, this is likely a sequencing read error. CDR3 sequence (DNA): TGTGCCAGCAGCACCCTGGGACAGGGAAGGGACGAGCAGTACTTC. Its protein product is CASSTLGQGRDEQYF. The gene calls are TRBV7-2 and TRBJ2-7, with TRBD1 matching 9 bases. This CDR3 comprises 15 residues. The germline gives CDR1 SGHTA, CDR2 FQGNSA. V gave up 5 bases and J gave up 5 bases; unmatched junction bases: 10.

Notes on this clonotype: It may be a read error: a sequence one base away is much more abundant. Since the CDR3 does not end with the conserved phenylalanine or tryptophan, this likely comes from a read error. The chain joins TRBV12-3 or TRBV12-4 to TRBJ1-1, with D hard to call. This CDR3 contains 13 residues. The V end was cut by 4 bases, the J end by 3 bases, with 9 bases between. CDR3 DNA: TGTGCCAGCAGTTCCTTTGGGGACACTGAAGCTTTCTCT. This translates into CASSSFGDTEAFS.

The chain's CDR3 is CASSFGQGHGNTIYF. The DNA of the CDR3 is TGTGCCAGCAGTTTCGGACAGGGGCACGGAAACACCATATATTTT. V gene TRBV3-1 combines with J gene TRBJ1-3, with 9 bases aligning to TRBD1. The CDR3 runs to 15 residues. Germline values: CDR1 LGHDT, CDR2 YNNKEL (reference sequence). With V trimmed by 6 bases and J by 4 bases, 7 bases remained unmatched.

This sequence joins TRBV11-3 and TRBJ2-1, with D unclear. The V gene's germline CDR1 is SGHNT and CDR2 YENEEA. The CDR3 contains 14 residues. Trimming removed 5 bases at V and 6 bases at J, with 14 bases between. In nucleotides, the CDR3 is TGTGCCAGCAGCCAACCCCCGGCTAGCAATGAGCAGTTCTTC. It yields the protein CASSQPPASNEQFF.

This clonotype was counted at least ten times. This chain joins TRBV6-1 and TRBJ2-5; D assignment may be TRBD1 or TRBD2 (5 bases each). The CDR3 has 14 amino acids. Germline V lookup: CDR1 MNHNS, CDR2 SASEGT. The V and J ends lost 6 bases and 4 bases respectively, with 15 bases between them. The CDR3 reads CASSRYERGETQYF. The CDR3 nucleotides are TGTGCCAGCAGCCGTTACGAGAGGGGAGAGACCCAGTACTTC.

V usage is TRBV29-1 and J usage is TRBJ2-5; TRBD2 matches 11 bases. The J segment lost 4 bases and the V segment lost 6 bases, leaving 1 base of the junction unmatched. CDR1 is SQVTM, CDR2 ANQGSEA, per germline. The CDR3 spans 12 residues. CDR3 in DNA: TGCAGCGTCCTAGCGGGAGGAGAGACCCAGTACTTC. Encoded protein: CSVLAGGETQYF.

J is TRBJ2-2 and V is TRBV2, with 10 positions matching TRBD1. The trim removed 8 bases at V and 7 bases at J, leaving 7 bases unmatched. Germline CDR1 SNHLY, CDR2 FYNNEI. This CDR3 comprises 14 residues. The CDR3 loop is CASGGQGLHGELFF. The CDR3 DNA reads as TGTGCCAGCGGGGGACAGGGGTTGCACGGGGAGCTGTTTTTT.

This CDR3 is CASSLSGTSEGYF. As DNA, the CDR3 is TGTGCCAGCAGTTTATCGGGGACTAGTGAGGGGTACTTC. The V call is TRBV27, the J call TRBJ2-7; 8 nucleotides match TRBD2. The CDR3 runs to 13 residues. Germline V CDR1 and CDR2: MNHEY, SMNVEV (reference sequence). Losses at the gene ends were 0 bases for V and 12 bases for J; bases not matched to a gene: 7.

With respect to this clonotype: Just one base apart from a much larger clone, this may be a read error. V gene TRBV12-3 or TRBV12-4 combines with J gene TRBJ2-7; TRBD2 agrees at 10 bases. The CDR3 length is 14 residues. The DNA for the CDR3 is TGTGCCAACAGTTTATTCCAGCGGGAGGGCGAGCAGTACTTC. Translation: CANSLFQREGEQYF.

With regard to this clonotype: This may arise from a read error, as a much more abundant clone is one base away. The V and J genes are TRBV5-1 and TRBJ2-7; D is ambiguous. CDR1 and CDR2 from the germline V gene are SGHRS and YFSETQ. The CDR3 contains 13 residues. In nucleotides, the CDR3 is TGCGTCAGCAGCTCTACCCTTTCCTACGAGCAGTACTTC. It yields the protein CVSSSTLSYEQYF.

The rearrangement uses TRBV28 and TRBJ2-6, with no clear D. V gave up 0 bases and J gave up 2 bases, with 5 bases separating them. Germline CDR1 MDHEN, CDR2 SYDVKM. The CDR3 consists of 15 residues. CDR3 amino acids: CASSLWETGANVLTF. The CDR3 coding sequence is TGTGCCAGCAGTTTATGGGAAACTGGGGCCAACGTCCTGACTTTC.

The V and J genes are TRBV20-1 and TRBJ2-7; TRBD1 agrees at 9 bases. Looked up from germline, CDR1 is DFQATT and CDR2 is SNEGSKA (reference sequence). The CDR3 consists of 15 residues. J lost 2 bases, V lost 5 bases, and 10 bases had no gene match. For the CDR3, the DNA is TGCAGTGCTCACGGACAGGGGTTTTTCGCCTACGAGCAGTACTTC. Translated: CSAHGQGFFAYEQYF.

Only a few counts were recorded for this clonotype. J is TRBJ2-2 and V is TRBV30, with TRBD2 as a possible D gene (6 bases). Deletions cut 4 bases from V and 5 bases from J, with 23 bases between. The CDR3 is made up of 17 amino acids. The germline gives CDR1 GTSNPN, CDR2 SVGIG (reference sequence). The DNA for the CDR3 is TGTGCCTGGACAACCTGGAGGGAGGCGGTAGGGACCGGGGAGCTGTTTTTT. This sequence encodes CAWTTWREAVGTGELFF.

The chain carries TRBV9 and TRBJ2-7, with a possible D match to TRBD2 (5 bases). Germline CDR1 and CDR2: SGDLS and YYNGEE. The CDR3 spans 14 residues. Trimming cost V 0 bases and J 4 bases, with 11 bases left between them. The CDR3 bases are TGTGCCAGCAGCGTAGGACTGACGGGGTACGAGCAGTACTTC. Its protein is CASSVGLTGYEQYF.

This clonotype was counted at least ten times. The genes are TRBV28 and TRBJ2-1; no clear D. The CDR3 extends over 11 amino acids. Germline CDR1 is MDHEN and CDR2 is SYDVKM. The V and J ends lost 2 bases and 7 bases respectively, with 3 bases between them. The CDR3 DNA sequence: TGTGCCAGCAGTTTAGCTAATGAGCAGTTCTTC. It translates to CASSLANEQFF.

This clonotype has only a few counts. The chain uses TRBV6-1 and TRBJ2-5; 7 bases map to TRBD1. V shed 2 bases and J 2 bases; nucleotides not matched to a gene: 5. In germline, CDR1 is MNHNS, CDR2 SASEGT. The CDR3 loop spans 15 amino acids. DNA for the CDR3: TGTGCCAGCAGTGAACTCGGGACAGCACAAGAGACCCAGTACTTC. It yields the protein CASSELGTAQETQYF.

Here the CDR3 DNA reads TGCGCCAGCAGCTTGGACGCCAGATCCTACGAGCAGTACTTC. It translates to CASSLDARSYEQYF. The rearrangement joins TRBV5-1 to TRBJ2-7; D gene ambiguous. This CDR3 has 14 amino acids. Trimming took off 0 bases at V and 1 base at J, with 8 bases between the two ends. Germline CDR1 SGHRS, CDR2 YFSETQ.

CDR3 residues: CASSLSLAGVNEQFF. In nucleotides, the CDR3 is TGTGCCAGCAGCTTATCACTAGCGGGAGTAAATGAGCAGTTCTTC. The V call is TRBV11-3, the J call TRBJ2-1; the match to TRBD2 covers 11 bases. Per the germline V gene, CDR1 is SGHNT and CDR2 is YENEEA. The CDR3 runs 15 residues. The trim removed 2 bases at V and 7 bases at J, leaving 4 bases unmatched.

This clonotype has a count of ten or more. V usage is TRBV27 and J usage is TRBJ1-2, with 9 positions matching TRBD1. V gave up 6 bases and J gave up 3 bases; unmatched junction bases: 5. The CDR3 is 14 residues long. The germline gives CDR1 MNHEY, CDR2 SMNVEV (reference sequence). The CDR3 spells CASSRTGDYYGYTF. DNA for the CDR3: TGTGCCAGCAGCCGGACAGGGGATTACTATGGCTACACCTTC.

This clonotype has at least ten counts. The V gene is TRBV7-8, the J gene TRBJ2-7; 10 nucleotides align to TRBD1. The germline V gene encodes CDR1 SGHVS and CDR2 FQNEAQ. Trimming removed 1 base from V and 4 bases from J; junction bases left unmatched: 7. The CDR3 covers 16 residues. CDR3 loop: CASSLEPGQGLYEQYF. The CDR3 DNA reads TGTGCCAGCAGCTTAGAACCGGGACAGGGGTTGTACGAGCAGTACTTC.

This clonotype has a count of ten or more. The DNA of the CDR3 is TGTGCCAGCAGTTTTGGATTAGCGGGAGGTCTAGAGACCCAGTACTTC. Amino acid sequence: CASSFGLAGGLETQYF. The rearrangement joins TRBV12-3 or TRBV12-4 to TRBJ2-5; 10 bases agree with TRBD2. This CDR3 comprises 16 residues. Germline trimming cut 3 bases from V and 4 bases from J; bases unmatched to any gene: 8.

This clonotype was recorded at least ten times. The V gene is TRBV9, the J gene TRBJ1-2; D gene uncertain. CDR1 and CDR2 (germline): SGDLS, YYNGEE. This CDR3 contains 13 residues. V lost 3 bases and J lost 7, with 13 bases in between. The CDR3, as DNA: TGTGCCAGCAGCGGCTCTGTGGGGTTTGGCTACACCTTC. Translated, it gives CASSGSVGFGYTF.